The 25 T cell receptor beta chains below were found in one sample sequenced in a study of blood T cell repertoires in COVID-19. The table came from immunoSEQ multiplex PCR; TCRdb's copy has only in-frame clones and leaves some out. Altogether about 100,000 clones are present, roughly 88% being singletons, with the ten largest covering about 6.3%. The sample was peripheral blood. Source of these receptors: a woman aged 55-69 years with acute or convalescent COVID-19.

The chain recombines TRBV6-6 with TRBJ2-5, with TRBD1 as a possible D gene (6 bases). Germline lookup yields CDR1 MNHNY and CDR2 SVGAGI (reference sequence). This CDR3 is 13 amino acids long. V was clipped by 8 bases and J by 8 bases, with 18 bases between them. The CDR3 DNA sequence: TGTGCCAGCTCGCCAAACAGGGTGGATACCCAGTACTTC. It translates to CASSPNRVDTQYF.

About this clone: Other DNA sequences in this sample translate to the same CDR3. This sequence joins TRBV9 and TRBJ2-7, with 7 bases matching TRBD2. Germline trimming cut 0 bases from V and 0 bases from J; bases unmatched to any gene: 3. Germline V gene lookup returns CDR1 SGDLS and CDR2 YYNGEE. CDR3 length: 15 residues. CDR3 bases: TGTGCCAGCAGCGTAGCGGGAGGCCTCTCCTACGAGCAGTACTTC. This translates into CASSVAGGLSYEQYF.

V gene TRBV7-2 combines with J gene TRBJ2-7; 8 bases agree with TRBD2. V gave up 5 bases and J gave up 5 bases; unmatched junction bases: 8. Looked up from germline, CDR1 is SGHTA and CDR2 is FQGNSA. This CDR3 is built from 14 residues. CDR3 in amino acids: CASSTGTRIHEQYF. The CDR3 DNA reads TGTGCCAGCAGCACCGGGACTAGAATTCACGAGCAGTACTTC.

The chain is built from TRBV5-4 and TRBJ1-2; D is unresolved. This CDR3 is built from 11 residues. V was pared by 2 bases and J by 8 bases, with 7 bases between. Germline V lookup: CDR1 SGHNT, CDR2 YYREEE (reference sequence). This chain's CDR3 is CASSFSGGYTF. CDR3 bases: TGTGCCAGCAGCTTCTCGGGGGGCTACACCTTC.

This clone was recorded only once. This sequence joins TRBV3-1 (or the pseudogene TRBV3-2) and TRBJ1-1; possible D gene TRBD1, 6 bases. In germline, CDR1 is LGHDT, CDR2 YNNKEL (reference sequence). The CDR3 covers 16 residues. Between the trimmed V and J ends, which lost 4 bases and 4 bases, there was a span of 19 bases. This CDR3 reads CASSLSGRGAPTEAFF. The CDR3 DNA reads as TGTGCCAGCAGCCTCTCCGGGAGGGGGGCGCCCACTGAAGCTTTCTTT.

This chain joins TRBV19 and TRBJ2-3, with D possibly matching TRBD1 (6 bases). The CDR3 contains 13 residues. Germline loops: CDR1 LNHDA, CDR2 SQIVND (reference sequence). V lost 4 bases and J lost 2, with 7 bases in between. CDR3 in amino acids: CASSTGHTDTQYF. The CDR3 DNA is TGTGCCAGTAGTACGGGACACACAGATACGCAGTATTTT.

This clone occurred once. For the CDR3, the DNA is TGTGCCAGCATGACTACAGGGAACTATGGCTACACCTTC. Its protein product is CASMTTGNYGYTF. The rearrangement links TRBV18 to TRBJ1-2; TRBD1 might be the D (6 bases). V shed 8 bases and J shed 2 bases, with 12 bases lying between them. CDR1 and CDR2 (germline): KGHSH, LQKENI. The CDR3 loop spans 13 amino acids.

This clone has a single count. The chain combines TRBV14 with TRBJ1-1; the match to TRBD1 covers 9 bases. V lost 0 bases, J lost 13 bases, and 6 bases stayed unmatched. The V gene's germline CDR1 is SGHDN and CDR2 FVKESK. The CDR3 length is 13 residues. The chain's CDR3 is CASSQEVRDRVFF. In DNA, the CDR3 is TGTGCCAGCAGCCAAGAGGTGCGGGACAGGGTTTTCTTT.

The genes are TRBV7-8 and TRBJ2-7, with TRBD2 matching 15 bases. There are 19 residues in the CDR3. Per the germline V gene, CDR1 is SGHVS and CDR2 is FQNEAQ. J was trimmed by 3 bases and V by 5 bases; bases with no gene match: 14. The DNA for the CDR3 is TGTGCCAGCAGCGGCTCGGGACTAGCGGGAGGCTATTCTTACTACGAGCAGTACTTC. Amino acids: CASSGSGLAGGYSYYEQYF.

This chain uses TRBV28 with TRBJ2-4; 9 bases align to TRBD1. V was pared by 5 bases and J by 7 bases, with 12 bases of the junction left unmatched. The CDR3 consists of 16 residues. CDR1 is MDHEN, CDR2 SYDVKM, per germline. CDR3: CASSGSSDRGRNIQYF. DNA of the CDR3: TGTGCCAGCAGTGGATCCTCGGACAGGGGTCGGAACATTCAGTACTTC.

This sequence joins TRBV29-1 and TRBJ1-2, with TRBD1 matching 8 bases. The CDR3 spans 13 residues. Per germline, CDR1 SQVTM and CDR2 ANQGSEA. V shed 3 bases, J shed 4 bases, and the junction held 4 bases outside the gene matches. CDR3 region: CSVDRTGIYGYTF. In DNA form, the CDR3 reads TGCAGCGTTGACCGGACAGGGATCTATGGCTACACCTTC.

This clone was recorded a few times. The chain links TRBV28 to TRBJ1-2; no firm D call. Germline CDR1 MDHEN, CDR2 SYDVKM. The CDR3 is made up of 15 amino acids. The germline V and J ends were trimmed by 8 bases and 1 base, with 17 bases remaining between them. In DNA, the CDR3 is TGTGCCAGCGGCTCACTGCTAGGGAGTAACTATGGCTACACCTTC. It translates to CASGSLLGSNYGYTF.

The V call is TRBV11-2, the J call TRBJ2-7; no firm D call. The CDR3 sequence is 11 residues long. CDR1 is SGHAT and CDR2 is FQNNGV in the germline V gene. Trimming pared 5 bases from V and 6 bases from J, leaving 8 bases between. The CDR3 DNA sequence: TGTGCCAGCAGCCATTCGGGCGAGCAGTACTTC. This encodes CASSHSGEQYF.

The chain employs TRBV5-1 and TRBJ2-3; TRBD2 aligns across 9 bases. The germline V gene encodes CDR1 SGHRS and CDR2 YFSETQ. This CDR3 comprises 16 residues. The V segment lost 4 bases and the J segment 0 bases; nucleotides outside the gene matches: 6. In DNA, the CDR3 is TGCGCCAGCAGCCGCCCTGGGACTAGCAGCACAGATACGCAGTATTTT. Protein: CASSRPGTSSTDTQYF.

CDR3 DNA sequence: TGTGCCAGCAGCTTGTGGGCGATCGGAGGTAATGAAAAACTGTTTTTT. Amino acid sequence: CASSLWAIGGNEKLFF. The chain recombines TRBV5-6 with TRBJ1-4; D is ambiguous. Trimming left V 1 base short and J 4 bases short, with 14 bases between. This CDR3 has 16 amino acids. Germline-derived CDR1 and CDR2 are SGHDT and YYEEEE. The full variable domain, with the rest looked up from reference TRBV5-6 and TRBJ1-4, is DAGVTQSPTHLIKTRGQQVTLRCSPKSGHDTVSWYQQALGQGPQFIFQYYEEEERQRGNFPDRFSGHQFPNYSSELNVNALLLGDSALYLCASSLWAIGGNEKLFFGSGTQLSVL.

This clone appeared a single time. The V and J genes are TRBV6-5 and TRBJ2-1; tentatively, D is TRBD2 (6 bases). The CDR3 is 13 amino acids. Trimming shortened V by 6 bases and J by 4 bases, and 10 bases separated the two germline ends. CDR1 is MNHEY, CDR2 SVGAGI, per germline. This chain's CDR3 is CASRWGLYNEQFF. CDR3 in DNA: TGTGCCAGCAGATGGGGACTTTACAATGAGCAGTTCTTC.

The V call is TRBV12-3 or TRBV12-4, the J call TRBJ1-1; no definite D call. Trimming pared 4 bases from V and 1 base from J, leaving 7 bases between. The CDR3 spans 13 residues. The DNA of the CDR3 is TGTGCCAGCAGTTCACGACAGAACACTGAAGCTTTCTTT. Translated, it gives CASSSRQNTEAFF.

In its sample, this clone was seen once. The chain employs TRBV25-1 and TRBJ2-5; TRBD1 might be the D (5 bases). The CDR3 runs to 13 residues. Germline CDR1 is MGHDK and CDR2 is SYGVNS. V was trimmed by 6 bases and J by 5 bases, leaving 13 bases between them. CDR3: CASSHRSGETQYF. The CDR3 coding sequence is TGTGCCAGCAGCCACAGGTCCGGGGAGACCCAGTACTTC.

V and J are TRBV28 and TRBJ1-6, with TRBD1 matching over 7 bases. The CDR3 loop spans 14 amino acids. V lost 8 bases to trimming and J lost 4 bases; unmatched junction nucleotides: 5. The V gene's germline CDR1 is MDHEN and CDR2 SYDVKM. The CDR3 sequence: CASSLTGYNSPLHF. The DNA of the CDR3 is TGTGCCAGCTCGCTGACAGGGTATAATTCACCCCTCCACTTT.

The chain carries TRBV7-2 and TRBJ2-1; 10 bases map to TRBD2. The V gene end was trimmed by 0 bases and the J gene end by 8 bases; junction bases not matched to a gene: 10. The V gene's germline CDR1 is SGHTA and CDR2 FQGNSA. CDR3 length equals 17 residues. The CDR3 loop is CASSLARFGLAADEQFF. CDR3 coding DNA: TGTGCCAGCAGCTTAGCGCGTTTTGGACTAGCGGCCGATGAGCAGTTCTTC.

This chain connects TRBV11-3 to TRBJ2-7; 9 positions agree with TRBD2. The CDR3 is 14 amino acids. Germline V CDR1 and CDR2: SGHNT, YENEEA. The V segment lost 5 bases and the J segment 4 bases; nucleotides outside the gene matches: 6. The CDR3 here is CASSLNSGSYEQYF. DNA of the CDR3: TGTGCCAGCAGCCTAAATAGCGGGAGTTACGAGCAGTACTTC.

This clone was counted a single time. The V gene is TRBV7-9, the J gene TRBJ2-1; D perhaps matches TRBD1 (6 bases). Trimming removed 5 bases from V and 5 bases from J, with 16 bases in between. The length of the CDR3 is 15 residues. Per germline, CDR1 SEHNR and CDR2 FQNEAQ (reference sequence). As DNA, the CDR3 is TGTGCCAGCAGCCTAGGCCGGGACAACCACAATGAGCAGTTCTTC. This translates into CASSLGRDNHNEQFF.

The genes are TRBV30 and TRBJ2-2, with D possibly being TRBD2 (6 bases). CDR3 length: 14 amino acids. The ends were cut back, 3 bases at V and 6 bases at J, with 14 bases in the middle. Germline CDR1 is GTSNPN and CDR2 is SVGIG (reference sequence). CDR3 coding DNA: TGTGCCTGGAGGGGGAGGTTTGGCGCCGGGGAGCTGTTTTTT. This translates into CAWRGRFGAGELFF.

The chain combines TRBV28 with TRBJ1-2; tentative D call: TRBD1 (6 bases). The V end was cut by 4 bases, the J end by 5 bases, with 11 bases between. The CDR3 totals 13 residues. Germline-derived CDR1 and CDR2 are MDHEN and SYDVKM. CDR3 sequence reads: CASSSLTGYGYTF. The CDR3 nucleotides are TGTGCCAGCAGTTCCTTGACAGGATATGGCTACACCTTC.

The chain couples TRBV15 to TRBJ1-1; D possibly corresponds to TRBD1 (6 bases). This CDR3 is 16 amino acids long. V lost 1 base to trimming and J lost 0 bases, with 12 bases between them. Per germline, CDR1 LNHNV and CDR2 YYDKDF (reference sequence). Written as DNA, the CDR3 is TGTGCCACCAGCAGAGGTCAGGGGACGGTGAACACTGAAGCTTTCTTT. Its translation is CATSRGQGTVNTEAFF.